This TCR delta chain was recorded in a study of Vδ1+ human thymocytes. After alphabeta T cell depletion, CD3+ Vdelta1+ Vdelta2- thymocytes were sorted. Findings and caveats of the study: Highly polyclonal TRG and TRD repertoires with Gaussian CDR3 length distributions appeared in thymus. The authors advised highly purified populations and single-cell validation. Donors shared many TRG clonotypes but few TRD clonotypes.

The germline gives CDR1 TSWWSYY, CDR2 QGS. There are 21 residues in the CDR3. V lost 1 base to trimming and J lost 0 bases, with 27 bases between them. This clone was seen a few times. The antigen remains unidentified. The template was reverse-transcribed extracted RNA. CDR3 amplicons came from multiplex PCR with pooled V-gene forward and constant-region reverse primers. TCRdb applied CATT to the multiplex PCR reads for clone calling. The sample has 45,000 to 75,000 delta-chain clones; more than 12% are singletons. Input material: Vdelta1+ gamma-delta thymocytes from the thymus. Subset defined: FACS-sorted CD3+ TCRalphabeta- TCRVdelta1+ TCRVdelta2- thymocytes. This chain links TRDV1 with TRDJ1; D remains ambiguous. The TCR originated in a girl under three years old who had congenital heart surgery. The CDR3 DNA is TGTGCTCTTGGGGAACCACCTCACACTACCCTGCGTACTATGTACACCGATAAACTCATCTTT. Translation: CALGEPPHTTLRTMYTDKLIF.